These 7 T cell receptor beta chains originate from one sample sequenced in a study of beta chain features in type 1 diabetes. General study findings and limits: Moderate but significant shortening of TCRB CDR3s was recorded in all four CD4+ subsets from Type 1 diabetes patients.

No cognate antigen is known for these TCRs. Isolated RNA was reverse transcribed in full, so expressed TCRB transcripts were sequenced. Assay: immunoSEQ multiplex PCR; the TCRdb copy retains only in-frame clones and omits some. Of 400,000 or so clones detected, around 10% appear once; the ten largest clones hold over 0.45%. The sequenced material came from central memory CD4+ T cells from blood. The receptors come from a man aged 25-45 years with type 1 diabetes.

This clone was counted between two and nine times. The chain uses TRBV5-1 and TRBJ2-3, with 10 bases lining up with TRBD2. This CDR3 region has 15 residues. V dropped 0 bases and J dropped 6; count of bases not matched to a gene: 4. Germline loops: CDR1 SGHRS, CDR2 YFSETQ. The CDR3 sequence is CASSLASGGRDTQYF. The DNA for the CDR3 is TGCGCCAGCAGCTTGGCTAGCGGGGGACGGGATACGCAGTATTTT.

This clone appeared many times. Since a much larger clone is just one base distant, this may be a read error. The sample carries other DNA sequences with the same CDR3. This chain links TRBV5-4 with TRBJ2-7; no definite D call. The CDR3 extends over 11 amino acids. CDR1 and CDR2 (germline): SGHNT, YYREEE (reference sequence). V lost 3 bases to trimming and J lost 1 base, with 2 bases between them. The CDR3 region is CASSSSYEQYF. As DNA, the CDR3 is TGTGCCAGCAGCTCGTCCTACGAGCAGTACTTC.

This rearrangement joins TRBV7-9 to TRBJ2-2, with D perhaps matching TRBD2 (6 bases). Germline CDR1 SEHNR, CDR2 FQNEAQ (reference sequence). Trimming took 6 bases from V and 0 from J, leaving 11 bases between them. This CDR3 region has 15 residues. The CDR3, as DNA: TGTGCCAGCAGGTCGGGACTCTCGAACACCGGGGAGCTGTTTTTT. It specifies CASRSGLSNTGELFF.

The V and J genes are TRBV5-4 and TRBJ2-5, with D maybe TRBD2 (6 bases). Between the trimmed V and J ends, which lost 0 bases and 5 bases, there was a span of 23 bases. This CDR3 has 18 residues. Germline CDR1 reads SGHNT; CDR2 reads YYREEE (reference sequence). The CDR3 reads CASSLGNFVAEEGETQYF. CDR3 nucleotide sequence: TGTGCCAGCAGCTTGGGAAACTTTGTAGCGGAGGAGGGGGAGACCCAGTACTTC.

This clone turned up a few times. The CDR3 DNA reads TGCGCCAGCAGCTTTCAGAACAGGGGGCCAGAGACCCAGTACTTC. Translating it yields CASSFQNRGPETQYF. The chain links TRBV5-1 to TRBJ2-5; TRBD1 matches 9 bases. CDR3 length equals 15 residues. CDR1 and CDR2 (germline): SGHRS, YFSETQ. The ends lost 2 bases at V and 4 bases at J; junction bases unmatched: 6.

This clone was picked up a small number of times. The rearrangement joins TRBV6-5 to TRBJ2-1, with a tentative D call TRBD1 (5 bases). Trimming took 7 bases from V and 5 from J, leaving 12 bases between them. The CDR3 runs 13 residues. Germline V CDR1 and CDR2: MNHEY, SVGAGI. The CDR3 sequence: CASKSGQNNEQFF. Here the CDR3 DNA reads TGTGCCAGCAAATCTGGACAAAACAATGAGCAGTTCTTC.

This clone came up a few times. CDR3 loop: CSVDKTGEFGYEQYF. DNA for the CDR3: TGCAGCGTTGATAAGACAGGGGAGTTTGGCTACGAGCAGTACTTC. The chain links TRBV29-1 to TRBJ2-7; 8 positions match TRBD1. The length of the CDR3 is 15 residues. Germline V lookup: CDR1 SQVTM, CDR2 ANQGSEA. The junction had 10 bases not matched to a gene; V was cut back by 3 bases and J by 3 bases.